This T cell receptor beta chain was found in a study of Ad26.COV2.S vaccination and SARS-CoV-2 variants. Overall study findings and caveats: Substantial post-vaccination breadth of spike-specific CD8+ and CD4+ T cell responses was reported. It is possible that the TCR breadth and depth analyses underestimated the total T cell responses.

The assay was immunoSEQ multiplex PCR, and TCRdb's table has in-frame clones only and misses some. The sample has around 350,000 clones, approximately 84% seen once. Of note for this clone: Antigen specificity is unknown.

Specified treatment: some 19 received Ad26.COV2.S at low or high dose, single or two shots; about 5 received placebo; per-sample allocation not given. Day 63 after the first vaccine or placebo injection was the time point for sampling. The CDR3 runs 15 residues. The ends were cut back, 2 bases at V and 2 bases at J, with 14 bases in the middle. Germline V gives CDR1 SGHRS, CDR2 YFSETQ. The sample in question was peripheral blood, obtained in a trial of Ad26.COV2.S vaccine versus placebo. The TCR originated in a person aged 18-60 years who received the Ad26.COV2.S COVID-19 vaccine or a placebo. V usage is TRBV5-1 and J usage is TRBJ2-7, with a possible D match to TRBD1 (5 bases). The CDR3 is CASSFLSTAPYEQYF. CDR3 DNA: TGCGCCAGCAGCTTTTTATCGACAGCCCCCTACGAGCAGTACTTC.